This T cell receptor beta chain was captured by sequencing in a study of T cell responses to AZD1222 COVID-19 vaccine. Study results and limitations: Close to half of spike-specific TCRs reportedly recognize unmutated variant regions.

Only in-frame clones appear in the TCRdb table, and some are missing; sequencing was by immunoSEQ multiplex PCR. Altogether approximately 150,000 clones are present, about 91% being singletons, with the ten largest covering about 2.5%. In regard to this clone: The target antigen is unknown.

This CDR3 comprises 14 residues. The V and J ends lost 4 bases and 6 bases, in that order; junction bases with no gene match: 6. Germline CDR1 reads KGHDR; CDR2 reads SFDVKD. Sequenced material: peripheral blood, taken on day 0 of AZD1222 vaccination. This TCR was sampled from an adult in good health. The chain couples TRBV24-1 to TRBJ1-1; 8 bases fit TRBD1. As DNA, the CDR3 is TGTGCCACCAGTGACTCCGGACAGGGAGCTGAAGCTTTCTTT. The encoded protein is CATSDSGQGAEAFF.